This T cell receptor (beta chain) was captured in a study of blood T cell repertoires in COVID-19. The repertoire was sequenced with immunoSEQ multiplex PCR; TCRdb's copy has only in-frame clones and lacks some. In the table there are 300,000 to 400,000 clones, about 87% of which are singletons. Trimming removed 3 bases at V and 2 bases at J, with 15 bases between. CDR1 and CDR2 from the germline V gene are KGHSH and LQKENI. CDR3 length: 16 amino acids. The clonotype originates from a man aged 30 to 45 with COVID-19, enrolled during active disease. The sequenced material came from peripheral blood. This chain joins TRBV18 and TRBJ2-3; D perhaps matches TRBD1 (5 bases). The CDR3 protein is CASSPSTVTLTDTQYF. The CDR3, as DNA: TGTGCCAGCTCACCGTCGACAGTGACCCTCACAGATACGCAGTATTTT.